The clone carrying this TCR beta chain qualifies as medium-sized. Attachment of unique molecular identifiers was made to individual cDNA molecules. TCRdb independently ran MiXCR on the 5' RACE reads; one entry per CDR3 protein. Of 45,000 or so distinct CDR3 sequences listed, roughly 6% are singletons. These data are taken from a study of early T cells in non-severe SARS-CoV-2 infection. This CDR3 spans 14 amino acids. With V trimmed by 6 bases and J by 0 bases, 5 bases remained unmatched. Germline CDR1 reads MGHDK; CDR2 reads SYGVNS. The sample was whole blood. The clonotype comes from an adult who was a healthcare worker with PCR-confirmed SARS-CoV-2 infection or an uninfected control (not recorded which). The rearrangement uses TRBV25-1 and TRBJ2-7; TRBD1 agrees at 7 bases. CDR3 amino acids: CASRRTGSSYEQYF. The CDR3 nucleotides read TGTGCCAGCAGAAGGACAGGAAGCTCCTACGAGCAGTACTTC.